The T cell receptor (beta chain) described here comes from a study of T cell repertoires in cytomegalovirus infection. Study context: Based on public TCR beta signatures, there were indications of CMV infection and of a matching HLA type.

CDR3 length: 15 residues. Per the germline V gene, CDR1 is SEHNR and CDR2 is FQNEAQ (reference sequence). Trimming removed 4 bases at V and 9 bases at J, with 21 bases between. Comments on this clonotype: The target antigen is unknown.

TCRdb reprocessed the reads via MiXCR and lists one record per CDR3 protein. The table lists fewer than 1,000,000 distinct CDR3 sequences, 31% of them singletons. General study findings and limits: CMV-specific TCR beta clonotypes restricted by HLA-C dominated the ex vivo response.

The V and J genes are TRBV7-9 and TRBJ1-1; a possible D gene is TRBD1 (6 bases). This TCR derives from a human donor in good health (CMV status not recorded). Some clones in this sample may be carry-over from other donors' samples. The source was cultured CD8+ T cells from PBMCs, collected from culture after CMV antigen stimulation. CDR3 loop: CASSSYLEAQGQAFF. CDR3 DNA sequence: TGTGCCAGCAGCTCGTATCTGGAGGCACAGGGACAAGCTTTCTTT.